This T cell receptor (beta chain) was recovered during a study of T cells in localized non-small cell lung cancer. Germline loops: CDR1 SGHVS, CDR2 FQNEAQ. V was pared by 1 base and J by 10 bases, with 7 bases of the junction left unmatched. This CDR3 contains 15 residues. Profiling relied on immunoSEQ multiplex PCR, and the TCRdb table lists in-frame clones only, not all of them. Among 41,000 or so clones listed, more than 70% were seen once. The clonotype was recovered from a female donor aged 60 or older with stage I squamous cell lung carcinoma. This specimen was peripheral blood, taken before any cancer treatment. The chain uses TRBV7-8 and TRBJ2-1; 10 bases are a match to TRBD1. The CDR3 region has the DNA TGTGCCAGCAGCTTAGGGGGACAGGGGATTCAGGAGCAGTTCTTC. Protein sequence: CASSLGGQGIQEQFF.